Reported below is one TCR beta chain. This sample was included in a study of shared clonotypes between healthy human individuals. Measured with immunoSEQ multiplex PCR; TCRdb has only the in-frame clones, and not every one. This sample carries more than 550,000 clones, 92% of them seen once, and the ten largest clones take approximately 22%. Naive CD8 cells, CD45RO-negative and positively selected for CCR7, excluded terminally differentiated effector memory CD45RA+ cells. The sequenced sample was naive CD8+ T cells sorted from blood. The sequence came from a man aged 25-45 years in good health.

Here the CDR3 reads CASSYTTTSDTQYF. CDR3 sequence (DNA): TGTGCCAGCAGTTACACGACCACCTCAGATACGCAGTATTTT. V is TRBV6-5 and J is TRBJ2-3; D is ambiguous. Trimming stripped 2 bases from V and 4 bases from J, with 10 bases between. Per the germline V gene, CDR1 is MNHEY and CDR2 is SVGAGI. The CDR3 is 14 residues long.